This T cell receptor (beta chain) was profiled in a study of metastatic and nonmetastatic thyroid tumors (TCRdb year 2020). Notes on the research overall: The researchers compared repertoires between peripheral blood samples and tumor or nodule tissue samples from patients with malignant or benign thyroid disease. Study-level results and caveats: TCR beta diversity was reported as significantly higher in malignant tumors than in benign nodules, in both blood and tumor samples.

This clone has only a few counts. The clone's antigen remains unknown. It has no much larger one-base neighbor in the sample; base qualities were not kept. Preparation of the library involved PCR. TCRdb lists the instrument as Illumina HiSeq 4000. High-throughput sequencing was used to profile the TCR beta-chain CDR3 region of every patient. The source study handled its data this way. A classifier to discriminate distant-metastatic papillary thyroid cancer patients was built from CDR3 differences across clinicopathological groups. To measure repertoire diversity the researchers used the Shannon index, while the Morisita-Horn index served to gauge how similar the tumor and blood repertoires were. TCRdb reprocessed the public reads (quality trimming at Q25 with fastp, clone calling with MiXCR) and kept in-frame beta chains. These V and J calls are TCRdb output, not the study's own analysis. The sample table contains approximately 8,000 clones; only one count was recorded for around 28% of them. The ten largest make up less than 45% of the sample.

Trimming costs V 0 bases and J 7 bases, and their ends lie 13 bases apart. According to the germline V gene (reference sequence), CDR1 reads DFQATT and CDR2 reads SNEGSKA. The CDR3 starts with the cysteine, ends with the phenylalanine, and has 15 residues. The kept DNA is CDR3 alone, 45 bases in frame from the first base. Before undergoing thyroid surgery, none of the patients had been given any kind of treatment. Using T-cell receptor beta sequencing, the researchers looked back retrospectively at clinical samples from patients, gathered between the early 2010s and the late 2010s. The chain joins TRBV20-1 to TRBJ1-6; tentative D gene TRBD1, with 6 bases matching. The sequencing input was tumor tissue. The receptor was isolated from a male donor with papillary thyroid cancer or a benign thyroid nodule (not recorded which). Some clones in this sample may be carry-over from other donors' samples. The CDR3 is CSARDTGLPNSPLHF. The nucleotides read TGCAGTGCTAGAGATACAGGGTTGCCGAATTCACCCCTCCACTTT.